What follows describes a single T cell receptor (beta chain). The target antigen is unknown. TCRdb redid the calling of the reads with MiXCR, one entry per CDR3 protein. Of about 890,000 distinct CDR3 sequences listed, roughly 30% are singletons. This entry is derived from a study of T cell repertoires in cytomegalovirus infection. Study context: Indications came from public TCR beta signatures; they pointed to CMV infection and to a matching HLA type. Study findings and constraints: There were HLA-C-restricted CMV-specific TCR beta clonotypes dominating the ex vivo response.

Germline V gene lookup returns CDR1 DFQATT and CDR2 SNEGSKA (reference sequence). The CDR3 spans 15 residues. Losses at the gene ends were 2 bases for V and 4 bases for J; bases not matched to a gene: 2. The clonotype was recovered from a human donor in good health (CMV status not recorded). Some clones in this sample may be carry-over from other donors' samples. The V call is TRBV20-1, the J call TRBJ2-5; 15 nucleotides match TRBD2. The sample consisted of cultured CD8+ T cells from PBMCs, taken from culture after CMV antigen stimulation. This CDR3 reads CSARSGLAGGETQYF. Here the CDR3 DNA reads TGCAGTGCTAGATCGGGACTAGCGGGGGGAGAGACCCAGTACTTC.